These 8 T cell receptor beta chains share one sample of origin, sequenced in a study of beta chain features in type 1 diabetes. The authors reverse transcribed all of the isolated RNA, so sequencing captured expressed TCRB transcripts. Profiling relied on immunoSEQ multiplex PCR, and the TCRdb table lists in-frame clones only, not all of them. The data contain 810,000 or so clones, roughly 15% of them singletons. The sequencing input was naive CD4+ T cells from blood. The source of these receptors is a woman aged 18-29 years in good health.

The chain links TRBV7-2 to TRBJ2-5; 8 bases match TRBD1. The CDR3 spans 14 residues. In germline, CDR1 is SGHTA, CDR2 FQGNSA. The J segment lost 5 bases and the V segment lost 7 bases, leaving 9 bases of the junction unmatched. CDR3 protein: CASNLGQGAETQYF. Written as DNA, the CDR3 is TGTGCCAGCAACCTGGGGCAGGGGGCGGAGACCCAGTACTTC.

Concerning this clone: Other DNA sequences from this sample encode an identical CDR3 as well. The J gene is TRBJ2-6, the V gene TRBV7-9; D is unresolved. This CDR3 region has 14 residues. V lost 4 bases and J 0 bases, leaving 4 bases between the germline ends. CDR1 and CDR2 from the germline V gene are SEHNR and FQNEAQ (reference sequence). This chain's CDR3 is CASSSSSGANVLTF. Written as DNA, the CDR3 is TGTGCCAGCAGCTCCAGCTCTGGGGCCAACGTCCTGACTTTC.

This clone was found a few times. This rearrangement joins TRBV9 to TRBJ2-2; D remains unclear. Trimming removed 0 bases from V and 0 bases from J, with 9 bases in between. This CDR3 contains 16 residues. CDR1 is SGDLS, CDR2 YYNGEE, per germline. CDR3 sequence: CASSVAKFANTGELFF. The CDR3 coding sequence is TGTGCCAGCAGCGTAGCTAAGTTCGCGAACACCGGGGAGCTGTTTTTT.

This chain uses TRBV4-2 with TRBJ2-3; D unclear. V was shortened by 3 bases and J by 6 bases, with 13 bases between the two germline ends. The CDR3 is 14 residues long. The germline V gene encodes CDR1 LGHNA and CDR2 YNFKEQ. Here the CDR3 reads CASSHPPASDTQYF. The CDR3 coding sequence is TGTGCCAGCAGCCATCCCCCGGCCTCGGATACGCAGTATTTT.

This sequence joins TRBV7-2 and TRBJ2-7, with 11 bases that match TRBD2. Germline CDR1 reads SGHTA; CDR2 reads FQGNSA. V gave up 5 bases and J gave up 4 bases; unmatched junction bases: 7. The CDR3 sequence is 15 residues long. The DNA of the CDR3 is TGTGCCAGCAGCCGAGGGACTAGCGGAATGTACGAGCAGTACTTC. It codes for CASSRGTSGMYEQYF.

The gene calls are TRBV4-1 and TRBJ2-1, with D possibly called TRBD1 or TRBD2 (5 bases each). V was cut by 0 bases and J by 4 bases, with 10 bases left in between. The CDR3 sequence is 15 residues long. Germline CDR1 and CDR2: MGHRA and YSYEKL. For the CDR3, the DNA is TGCGCCAGCAGCCAAGAAGGGACCTCGTACAATGAGCAGTTCTTC. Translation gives CASSQEGTSYNEQFF.

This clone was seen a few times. DNA of the CDR3: TGTGCCAGCAGCTTTAGCCCTACCGATGAGCAGTTCTTC. Amino acid sequence: CASSFSPTDEQFF. The rearrangement uses TRBV5-4 and TRBJ2-1, with no clear D. Germline CDR1 SGHNT, CDR2 YYREEE (reference sequence). V dropped 2 bases and J dropped 8 bases, with 11 bases sitting between them. The CDR3 covers 13 residues.

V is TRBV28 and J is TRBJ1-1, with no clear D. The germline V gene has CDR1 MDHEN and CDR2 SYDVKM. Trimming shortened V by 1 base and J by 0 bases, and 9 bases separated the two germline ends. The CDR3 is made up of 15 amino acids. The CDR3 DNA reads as TGTGCCAGCAGTTTATTTGGCGGCTTGAACACTGAAGCTTTCTTT. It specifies CASSLFGGLNTEAFF.